This T cell receptor beta chain was retrieved from a study of tumor and adjacent non-tumor tissue in lung cancer. Worth noting for this clonotype: A much bigger clone sits one base away, suggesting this may be a read error.

This sample's RNA came from whole unsorted tissue. Distant lung tissue was collected more than 3 cm away from the tumor edge. Germline V gives CDR1 MGHRA, CDR2 YSYEKL. V gave up 8 bases and J gave up 5 bases; unmatched junction bases: 12. The CDR3 covers 15 residues. Three rounds of nested PCR, following a modified ARM-PCR protocol, produced the TCRbeta library. A single record per CDR3 protein comes from TCRdb applying MiXCR to the multiplex PCR reads. The sample holds tens of thousands of distinct CDR3 sequences, less than 85% seen once. The sequence was collected from a man between 70 and 80 years old with non-small cell lung cancer. The V gene is TRBV4-1, the J gene TRBJ2-7, with 10 bases aligning to TRBD2. The source material was distant non-tumor lung tissue. CDR3 sequence (DNA): TGCGCCAGCCGGACACTAGCGGGAAAGGGGGACGAGCAGTACTTC. Encoded protein: CASRTLAGKGDEQYF.